A single T cell receptor (beta chain) is shown here with its context. This clonotype occurred a few times. Its specific antigen is unknown. Per-base qualities were not stored, and no clone one base away is much larger. The donors were under 40 Caucasian individuals from Russia, aged roughly 6 to 100 years, who were systemically healthy. Around 9.9 milliliters of peripheral blood were collected from each donor into EDTA-treated Vacutainer tubes. Ficoll-Paque density-gradient centrifugation was used to isolate PBMCs, with at least 7 million obtained per sample. Total RNA was extracted from PBMCs with Trizol reagent, with at least 5.5 micrograms obtained per sample. For every donor, an aliquot of PBMCs went through flow cytometry to measure the percentages of naive CD45RAhigh/CD27high T cells. V lost 3 bases and J lost 4 bases, and the count of bases not matched to a germline gene is 5. CDR1 and CDR2, looked up from the germline V gene (reference sequence), are LNHDA and SQIVND. Inclusive of the bounding cysteine and phenylalanine, the CDR3 is 14 residues long. Left in the record is the CDR3 DNA by itself, 42 bases read in frame from the first base.

The library was produced with 5' RACE. The second PCR ran for about 7 to 11 cycles and used a J-beta primer mix along with a sample-barcoded 5' primer. A template-switch 5' adaptor carrying 12 random nucleotides introduced a unique molecular identifier onto each TCR beta cDNA molecule. At least 2.5 million CDR3-containing paired-end reads were obtained from each sample. The Mint cDNA synthesis kit, primed by a TRBC-specific oligonucleotide, was used to synthesize first-strand cDNA from all RNA. All cDNA was treated with uracil-DNA glycosylase and then went through a first 18-cycle PCR with the universal primers M1SS and BC2_uni_R. For the original study's pipeline: Each sample was normalized by randomly selecting 1 million high-quality reads, each carrying a distinct molecular identifier. Reads sharing molecular identifiers were discarded rather than binned into consensus sequences. MiTCR, with a Q25 quality threshold and the strictest error-elimination algorithm, was used for CDR3 identification, clonotype clustering and error correction. A nonparametric unseen species model with Euler transformation was used to estimate lower-bound total TCR beta diversity. The public sequencing data were trimmed at Q25 with fastp and processed into clonotypes with MiXCR by TCRdb, which kept only in-frame beta chains. CDR3 protein duplicates are merged, each entry listing the most common genes and DNA. The V and J calls shown here were made by TCRdb, not taken from the authors' results. The sample table records around 1,800,000 distinct CDR3 sequences; about two fifths of these occur just once. The ten largest clones take up 23% of the sample.

This entry comes from a study of blood T cells in healthy people across ages (dated by TCRdb to the mid-2010s). With respect to the entire study: In model experiments, roughly one uniquely barcoded TCR beta cDNA molecule per two T cells was captured by template switching. Using deep sequencing normalized with unique cDNA molecular identifiers, the study measured how TCR beta repertoire diversity changes with age. The donors were split into four age groups: young (average approximately 16 years), middle-aged (about 40), aged (62) and long-lived (under 90). Donors of different ages were randomly distributed across sequencing lanes to avoid experimental bias. The study analyzed two additional independent replicas of 1 million unique cDNA reads from the same blood draw for two donors, one aged 18 to 30 and one aged 80 or older. Points the paper makes about the study in general: As age increased, observed TCR beta diversity per million T cells dropped in a roughly linear way, and a significant reduction was already evident by age roughly 40. Total diversity estimates from one million sequenced T cells were considered lower bounds and underestimates. Compared with the aged group, the long-lived group had more naive CD4+ T cells, fewer expanded clones and increased TCR diversity, a pattern suggesting age selection. Donor CMV infection status was unknown, potentially confounding age-related changes in expanded clonotypes. Since profiling was done on bulk unsorted PBMCs, naive and antigen-experienced compartments could not be conclusively compared. Observed TCR beta diversity correlated strongly with the percentage of naive T cells measured by flow cytometry.

The sequenced sample was blood. This sequence originates from a human donor in good health. The rearrangement combines TRBV19 with TRBJ1-2, with 7 middle bases fitting TRBD1. The CDR3 here reads CASSMKGAFYGYTF. The sequenced DNA: TGTGCCAGTAGTATGAAGGGGGCATTCTATGGCTACACCTTC.